The rows below give T cell receptor beta chains drawn from one sample of a study of T cells after yellow fever vaccination. A single record per CDR3 protein comes from TCRdb applying MiXCR to the 5' RACE reads. The sample lists nearly 550,000 distinct CDR3 sequences; roughly 21% were seen once. The material was PBMCs, obtained 15 days after the yellow fever booster vaccination. Receptor source: a man aged 25 to 40 who received the YFV17D yellow fever vaccine. CDR3s include the opening cysteine and the closing phenylalanine or tryptophan. A D gene is named only where the DNA matches it firmly. Clone size is not always given. Where it is, it says once, few, many or a class for expanded clones.

TRBD1,TRBV5-4,-,TRBJ1-1,CASRRDRDENYAEAFF,TGTGCCAGCAGACGTGACAGGGATGAAAATTACGCTGAAGCTTTCTTT
TRBD2,TRBV28,-,TRBJ2-7,CASRQTSGRNYEQYF,TGTGCCAGCAGGCAGACTAGCGGGAGAAACTACGAGCAGTACTTC
TRBD1,TRBV5-1,-,TRBJ2-5,CASSRGTGDAETQYF,TGCGCCAGCAGCCGCGGCACAGGGGACGCTGAGACCCAGTACTTC
-,TRBV7-2,-,TRBJ2-7,CASSLRAIRSYEQYF,TGTGCCAGCAGCTTAAGGGCGATTCGGTCCTACGAGCAGTACTTC
-,TRBV18,many,TRBJ2-1,CASSPRDTEQFF,TGTGCCAGCTCACCAAGGGACACTGAGCAGTTCTTC
TRBD1,TRBV4-3,few,TRBJ2-3,CASSQGGDRGSTDTQYF,TGCGCCAGCAGCCAAGGAGGGGACAGGGGGAGCACAGATACGCAGTATTTT
TRBD1,TRBV10-3,-,TRBJ2-7,CAISERDRASEQYF,TGTGCCATCAGTGAACGGGACAGGGCCTCCGAGCAGTACTTC
-,TRBV6-5,many,TRBJ2-2,CASSRNTGELFF,TGCGCCAGCAGCCGGAACACCGGGGAGCTGTTTTTT
-,TRBV20-1,few,TRBJ2-1,CSAPKGGSSYNEQFF,TGCAGTGCCCCCAAGGGGGGTAGCTCCTACAATGAGCAGTTCTTC
TRBD2,TRBV4-3,few,TRBJ2-2,CASSHGTSVGELFF,TGCGCCAGCAGCCACGGGACTAGCGTAGGGGAGCTGTTTTTT
-,TRBV4-1,few,TRBJ1-5,CASSQTGPNQPQHF,TGCGCCAGCAGCCAAACAGGACCCAATCAGCCCCAGCATTTT
-,TRBV25-1,-,TRBJ2-7,CASIQAGSHEQYF,TGTGCCAGCATACAGGCAGGGTCCCACGAGCAGTACTTC
TRBD1,TRBV7-9,few,TRBJ2-7,CASRGTGDHEQYF,TGTGCCAGCAGGGGGACAGGGGACCACGAGCAGTACTTC
-,TRBV28,-,TRBJ2-3,CASSLPPYRAEFTDTQYF,TGTGCCAGCAGTTTGCCCCCTTACCGAGCCGAGTTCACAGATACGCAGTATTTT
TRBD1,TRBV30,-,TRBJ1-1,CACSTGMNTEAFF,TGTGCCTGTTCGACAGGGATGAACACTGAAGCTTTCTTT
TRBD2,TRBV7-3,-,TRBJ2-1,CASSSLAAGDYNEQFF,TGTGCCAGCAGCTCACTCGCAGCGGGAGATTACAATGAGCAGTTCTTC
-,TRBV5-5,-,TRBJ2-7,CASSFKQVDPYEQYF,TGTGCCAGCAGCTTTAAACAGGTCGACCCCTACGAGCAGTACTTC
-,TRBV12-3/TRBV12-4,once,TRBJ2-1,CASSLGGQGALQFF,TGTGCCAGCAGTTTAGGGGGTCAAGGGGCTCTTCAGTTCTTC
-,TRBV4-3,few,TRBJ2-2,CASSLSPGHANTGELFF,TGCGCCAGCAGCCTTTCCCCAGGACACGCGAACACCGGGGAGCTGTTTTTT
-,TRBV7-2,few,TRBJ2-7,CASSLWGTGDEQYF,TGTGCCAGCAGCTTATGGGGTACCGGGGACGAGCAGTACTTC
TRBD2,TRBV20-1,few,TRBJ2-3,CSARTSGKDTQYF,TGCAGTGCTAGAACTAGCGGGAAGGATACGCAGTATTTT
-,TRBV6-2/TRBV6-3,few,TRBJ2-5,CASNNPNEIQYF,TGTGCCAGCAACAACCCAAACGAGATCCAGTACTTC
TRBD2,TRBV27,few,TRBJ2-7,CASSFRDYYEQYF,TGTGCCAGCAGTTTCCGGGACTACTACGAGCAGTACTTC
TRBD1,TRBV20-1,-,TRBJ2-3,CSARARRTGGIADTQYF,TGCAGTGCTAGAGCTAGACGGACAGGGGGTATCGCAGATACGCAGTATTTT
-,TRBV6-2/TRBV6-3,few,TRBJ2-7,CASSWGGGGYEQYF,TGTGCCAGCAGTTGGGGTGGCGGAGGCTACGAGCAGTACTTC
-,TRBV19,-,TRBJ2-1,CASSMDSGASYNEQFF,TGTGCCAGTAGTATGGATTCGGGAGCCTCCTACAATGAGCAGTTCTTC
TRBD2,TRBV6-1,few,TRBJ2-7,CASGKTSGKTYEQYF,TGTGCCAGCGGAAAGACTAGCGGAAAAACCTACGAGCAGTACTTC
-,TRBV5-5,-,TRBJ1-4,CASSFGTGEKLFF,TGTGCCAGCAGCTTCGGAACAGGTGAAAAACTGTTTTTT
-,TRBV20-1,-,TRBJ2-7,CSASHGYSYEQYF,TGCAGTGCCTCCCACGGGTATTCCTACGAGCAGTACTTC
TRBD1,TRBV10-3,-,TRBJ2-3,CAISDGGQDTDTQYF,TGTGCCATCAGTGATGGGGGACAGGACACAGATACGCAGTATTTT
-,TRBV7-2,-,TRBJ1-2,CASSLVVSIYGYTF,TGTGCCAGCAGCTTAGTTGTATCGATCTATGGCTACACCTTC
TRBD2,TRBV20-1,-,TRBJ2-3,CAALVAGTDAQYF,TGCGCAGCACTGGTAGCGGGCACAGATGCGCAGTATTTT
-,TRBV3-1,few,TRBJ1-5,CASSLSSGNNQPQHF,TGTGCCAGCAGCCTAAGCTCGGGTAACAATCAGCCCCAGCATTTT